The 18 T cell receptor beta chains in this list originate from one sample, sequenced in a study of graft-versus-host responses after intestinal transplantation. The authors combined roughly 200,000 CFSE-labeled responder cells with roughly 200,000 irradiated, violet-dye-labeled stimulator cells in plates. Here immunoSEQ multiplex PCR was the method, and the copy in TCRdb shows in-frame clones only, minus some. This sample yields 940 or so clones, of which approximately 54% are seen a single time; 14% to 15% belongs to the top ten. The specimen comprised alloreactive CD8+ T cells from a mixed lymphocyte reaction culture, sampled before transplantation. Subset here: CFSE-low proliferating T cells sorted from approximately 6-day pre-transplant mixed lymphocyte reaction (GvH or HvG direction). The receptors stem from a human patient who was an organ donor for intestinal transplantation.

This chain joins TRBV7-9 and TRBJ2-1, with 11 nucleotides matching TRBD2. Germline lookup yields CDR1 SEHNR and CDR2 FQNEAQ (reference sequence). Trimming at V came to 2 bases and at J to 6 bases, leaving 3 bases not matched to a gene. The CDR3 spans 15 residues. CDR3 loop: CASSLTLAGANEQFF. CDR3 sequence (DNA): TGTGCCAGCAGCTTAACACTAGCGGGAGCCAATGAGCAGTTCTTC.

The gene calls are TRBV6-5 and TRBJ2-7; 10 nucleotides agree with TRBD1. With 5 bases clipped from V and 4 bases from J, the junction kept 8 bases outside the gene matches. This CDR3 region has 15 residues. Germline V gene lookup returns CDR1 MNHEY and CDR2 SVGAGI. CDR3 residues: CASSTLTGGPYEQYF. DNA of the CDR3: TGTGCCAGCAGTACCCTGACAGGGGGCCCGTACGAGCAGTACTTC.

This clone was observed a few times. As DNA, the CDR3 is TGTGCCAGCAGCGATCGACTAGCCCCCTACAATGAGCAGTTCTTC. This encodes CASSDRLAPYNEQFF. The chain uses TRBV9 and TRBJ2-1, with 7 bases fitting TRBD2. The V gene end was trimmed by 3 bases and the J gene end by 2 bases; junction bases not matched to a gene: 5. Germline-derived CDR1 and CDR2 are SGDLS and YYNGEE. The CDR3 sequence is 15 residues long.

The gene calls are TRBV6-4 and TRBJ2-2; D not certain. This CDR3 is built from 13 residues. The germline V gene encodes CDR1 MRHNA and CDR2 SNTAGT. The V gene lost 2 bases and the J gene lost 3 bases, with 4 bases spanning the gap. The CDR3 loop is CASSDRDTGELFF. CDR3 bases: TGTGCCAGCAGTGACAGGGACACCGGGGAGCTGTTTTTT.

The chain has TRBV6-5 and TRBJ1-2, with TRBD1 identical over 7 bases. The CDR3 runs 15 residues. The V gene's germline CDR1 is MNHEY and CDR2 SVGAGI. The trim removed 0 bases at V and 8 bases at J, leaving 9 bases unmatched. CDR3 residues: CASSYSVTGQFGYTF. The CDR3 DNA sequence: TGTGCCAGCAGTTACTCCGTGACAGGGCAGTTCGGCTACACCTTC.

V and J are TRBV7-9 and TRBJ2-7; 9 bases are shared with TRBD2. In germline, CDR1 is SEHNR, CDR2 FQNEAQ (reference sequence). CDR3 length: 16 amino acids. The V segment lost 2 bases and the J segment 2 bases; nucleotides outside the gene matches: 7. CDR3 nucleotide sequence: TGTGCCAGCAGCTTATATCGCGGCGGGAGGGCCTACGAGCAGTACTTC. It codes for CASSLYRGGRAYEQYF.

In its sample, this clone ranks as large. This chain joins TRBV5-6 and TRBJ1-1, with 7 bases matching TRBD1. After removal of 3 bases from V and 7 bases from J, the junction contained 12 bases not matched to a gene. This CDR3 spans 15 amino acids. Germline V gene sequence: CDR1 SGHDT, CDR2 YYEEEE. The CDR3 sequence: CASSSTGRRANEAFF. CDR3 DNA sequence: TGTGCCAGCAGCTCGACAGGGAGGAGAGCGAATGAAGCTTTCTTT.

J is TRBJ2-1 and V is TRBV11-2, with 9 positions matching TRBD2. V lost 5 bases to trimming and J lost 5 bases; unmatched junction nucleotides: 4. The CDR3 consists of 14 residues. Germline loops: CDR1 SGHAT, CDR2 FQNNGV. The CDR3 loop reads CASSPGLAHNEQFF. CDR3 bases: TGTGCCAGCAGCCCGGGACTAGCACACAATGAGCAGTTCTTC.

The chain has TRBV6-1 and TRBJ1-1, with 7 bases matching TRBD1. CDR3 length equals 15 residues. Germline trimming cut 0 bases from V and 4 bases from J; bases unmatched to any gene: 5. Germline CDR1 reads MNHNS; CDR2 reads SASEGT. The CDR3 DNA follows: TGTGCCAGCAGTGAAGCGGAGGGGGCGCCCACTGAAGCTTTCTTT. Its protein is CASSEAEGAPTEAFF.

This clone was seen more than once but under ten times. DNA for the CDR3: TGTGCCAGCAGTGACCGGGACCCCCACGAGCAGTACTTC. Its protein product is CASSDRDPHEQYF. The rearrangement uses TRBV6-5 and TRBJ2-7; either TRBD1 or TRBD2 may supply D (5 bases each). The CDR3 is 13 amino acids. CDR1 is MNHEY, CDR2 SVGAGI, per germline. The ends were cut back, 5 bases at V and 5 bases at J, with 13 bases in the middle.

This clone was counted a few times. CDR3 nucleotides: TGTGCCTCCCGGGGGTCAACTAATGAAAAACTGTTTTTT. Translating it yields CASRGSTNEKLFF. The chain carries TRBV10-3 and TRBJ1-4; the D gene is possibly TRBD1 (5 bases). In germline, CDR1 is ENHRY, CDR2 SYGVKD. The CDR3 loop spans 13 amino acids. With 11 bases removed from V and 0 bases from J, the gap between germline ends came to 10 bases.

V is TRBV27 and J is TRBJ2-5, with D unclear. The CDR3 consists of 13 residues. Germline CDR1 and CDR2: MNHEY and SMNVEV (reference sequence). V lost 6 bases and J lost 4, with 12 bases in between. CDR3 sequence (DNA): TGTGCCAGCAGACCGTTAGACCTAGAGACCCAGTACTTC. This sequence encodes CASRPLDLETQYF.

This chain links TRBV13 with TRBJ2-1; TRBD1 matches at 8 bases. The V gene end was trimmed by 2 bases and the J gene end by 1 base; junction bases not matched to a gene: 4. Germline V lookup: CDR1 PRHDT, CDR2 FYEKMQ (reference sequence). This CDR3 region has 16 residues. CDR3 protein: CASSLSYRGSYNEQFF. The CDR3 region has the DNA TGTGCCAGCAGCTTATCCTACAGGGGGTCCTACAATGAGCAGTTCTTC.

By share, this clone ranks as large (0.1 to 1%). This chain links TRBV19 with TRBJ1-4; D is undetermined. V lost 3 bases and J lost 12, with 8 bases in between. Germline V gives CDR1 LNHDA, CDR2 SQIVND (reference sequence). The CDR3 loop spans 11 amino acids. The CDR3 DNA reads TGTGCCAGTAGTATCGGGTGGGAACTGTTTTTT. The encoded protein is CASSIGWELFF.

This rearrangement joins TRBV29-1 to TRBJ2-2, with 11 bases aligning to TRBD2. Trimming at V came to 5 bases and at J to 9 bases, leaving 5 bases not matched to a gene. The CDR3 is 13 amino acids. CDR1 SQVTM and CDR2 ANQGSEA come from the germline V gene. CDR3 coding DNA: TGCAGCGTTCTAACTAGCGGGAGCCGGGAGCTGTTTTTT. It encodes CSVLTSGSRELFF.

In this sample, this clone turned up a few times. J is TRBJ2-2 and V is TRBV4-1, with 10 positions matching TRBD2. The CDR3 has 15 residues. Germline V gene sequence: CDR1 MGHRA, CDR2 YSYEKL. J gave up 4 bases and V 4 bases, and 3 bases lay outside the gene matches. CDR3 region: CASSLAGGFTGELFF. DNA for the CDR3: TGCGCCAGCAGCCTAGCGGGGGGTTTCACCGGGGAGCTGTTTTTT.

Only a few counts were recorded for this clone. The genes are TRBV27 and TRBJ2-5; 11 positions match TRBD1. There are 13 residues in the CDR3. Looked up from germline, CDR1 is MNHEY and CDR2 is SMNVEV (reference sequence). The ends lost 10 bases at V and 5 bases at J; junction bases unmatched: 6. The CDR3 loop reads CAIGQGAGETQYF. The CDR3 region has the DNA TGTGCCATCGGACAGGGGGCTGGGGAGACCCAGTACTTC.

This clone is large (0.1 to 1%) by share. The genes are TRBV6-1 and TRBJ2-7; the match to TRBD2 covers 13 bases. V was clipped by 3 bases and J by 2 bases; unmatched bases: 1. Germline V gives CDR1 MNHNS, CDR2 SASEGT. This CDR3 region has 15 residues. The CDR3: CASSEGTSGAYEQYF. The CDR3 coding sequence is TGTGCCAGCAGTGAGGGGACTAGCGGGGCCTACGAGCAGTACTTC.